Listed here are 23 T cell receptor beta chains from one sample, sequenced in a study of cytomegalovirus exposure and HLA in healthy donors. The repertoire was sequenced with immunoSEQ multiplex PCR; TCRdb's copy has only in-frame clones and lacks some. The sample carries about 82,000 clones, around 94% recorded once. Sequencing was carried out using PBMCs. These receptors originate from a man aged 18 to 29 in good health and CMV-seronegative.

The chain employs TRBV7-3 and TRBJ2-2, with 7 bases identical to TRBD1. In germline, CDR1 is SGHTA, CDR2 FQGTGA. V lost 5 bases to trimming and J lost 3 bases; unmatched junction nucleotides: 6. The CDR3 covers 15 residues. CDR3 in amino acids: CASSRTTGDTGELFF. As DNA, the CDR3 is TGTGCCAGCAGCCGAACAACAGGGGACACCGGGGAGCTGTTTTTT.

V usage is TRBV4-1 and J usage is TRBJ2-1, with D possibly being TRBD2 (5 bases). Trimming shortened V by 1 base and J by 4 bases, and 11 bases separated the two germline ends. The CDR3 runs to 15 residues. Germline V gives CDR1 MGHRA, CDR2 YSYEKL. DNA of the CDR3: TGCGCCAGCAGCCAAGGAGTAGCGCCGTACAATGAGCAGTTCTTC. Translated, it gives CASSQGVAPYNEQFF.

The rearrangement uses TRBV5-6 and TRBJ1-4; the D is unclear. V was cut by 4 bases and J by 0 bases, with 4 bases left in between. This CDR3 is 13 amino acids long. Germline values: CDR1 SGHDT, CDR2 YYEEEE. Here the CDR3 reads CASSQSTNEKLFF. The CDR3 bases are TGTGCCAGCAGCCAATCAACTAATGAAAAACTGTTTTTT.

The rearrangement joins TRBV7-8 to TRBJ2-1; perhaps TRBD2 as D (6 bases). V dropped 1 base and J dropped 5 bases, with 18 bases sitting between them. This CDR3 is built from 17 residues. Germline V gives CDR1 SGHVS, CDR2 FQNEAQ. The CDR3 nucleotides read TGTGCCAGCAGCTTAGTCCTAACGGGAGCCCGTGACAATGAGCAGTTCTTC. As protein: CASSLVLTGARDNEQFF.

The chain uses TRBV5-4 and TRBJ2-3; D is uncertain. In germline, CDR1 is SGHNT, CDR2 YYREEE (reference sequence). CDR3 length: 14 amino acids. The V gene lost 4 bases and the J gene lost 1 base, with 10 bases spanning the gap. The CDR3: CASSPVSGTDTQYF. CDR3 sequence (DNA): TGTGCCAGCAGCCCCGTTTCCGGCACAGATACGCAGTATTTT.

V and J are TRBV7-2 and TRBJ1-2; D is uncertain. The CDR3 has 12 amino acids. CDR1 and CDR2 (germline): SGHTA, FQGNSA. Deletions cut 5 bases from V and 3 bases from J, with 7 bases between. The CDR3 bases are TGTGCCAGCAGCACCCGGGACTATGGCTACACCTTC. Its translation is CASSTRDYGYTF. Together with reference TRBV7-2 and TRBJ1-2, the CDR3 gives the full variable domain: GAGVSQSPSNKVTEKGKDVELRCDPISGHTALYWYRQSLGQGLEFLIYFQGNSAPDKSGLPSDRFSAERTGGSVSTLTIQRTQQEDSAVYLCASSTRDYGYTFGSGTRLTVV.

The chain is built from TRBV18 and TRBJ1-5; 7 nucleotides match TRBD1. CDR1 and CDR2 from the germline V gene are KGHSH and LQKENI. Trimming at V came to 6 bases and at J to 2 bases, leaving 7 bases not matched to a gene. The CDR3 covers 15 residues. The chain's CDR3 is CASSPRGQGNQPQHF. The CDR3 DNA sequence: TGTGCCAGCTCCCCGAGGGGGCAAGGCAATCAGCCCCAGCATTTT.

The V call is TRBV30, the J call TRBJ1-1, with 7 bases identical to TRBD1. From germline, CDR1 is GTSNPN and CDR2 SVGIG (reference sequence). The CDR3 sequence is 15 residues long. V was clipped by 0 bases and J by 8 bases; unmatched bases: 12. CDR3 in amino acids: CAWSVMGAGTAEAFF. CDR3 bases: TGTGCCTGGAGTGTAATGGGCGCCGGGACAGCCGAAGCTTTCTTT. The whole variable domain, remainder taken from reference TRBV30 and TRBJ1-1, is SQTIHQWPATLVQPVGSPLSLECTVEGTSNPNLYWYRQAAGRGLQLLFYSVGIGQISSEVPQNLSASRPQDRQFILSSKKLLLSDSGFYLCAWSVMGAGTAEAFFGQGTRLTVV.

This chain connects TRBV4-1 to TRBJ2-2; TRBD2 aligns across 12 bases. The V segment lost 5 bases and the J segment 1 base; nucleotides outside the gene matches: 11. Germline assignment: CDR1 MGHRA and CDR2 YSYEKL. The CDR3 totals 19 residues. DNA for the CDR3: TGCGCCAGCAGCAGGGGGGGACTAGCGGGCCAAAGGAACACCGGGGAGCTGTTTTTT. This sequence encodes CASSRGGLAGQRNTGELFF.

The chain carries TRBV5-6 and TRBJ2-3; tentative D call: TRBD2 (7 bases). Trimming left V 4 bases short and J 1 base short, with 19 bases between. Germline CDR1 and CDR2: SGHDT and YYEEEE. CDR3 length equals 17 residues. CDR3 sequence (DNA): TGTGCCAGCAGCGGACCCGGGGGGCGGATTGGCACAGATACGCAGTATTTT. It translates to CASSGPGGRIGTDTQYF.

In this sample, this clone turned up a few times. The chain's CDR3 is CASSEPPNIGGSPYEQYF. The CDR3 DNA sequence: TGTGCCAGCAGTGAACCCCCTAATATCGGGGGGTCCCCCTACGAGCAGTACTTC. The chain combines TRBV6-1 with TRBJ2-7; 7 bases align to TRBD2. The CDR3 spans 18 residues. Trimming cost V 2 bases and J 2 bases; bases outside gene matches: 15. Germline V gene lookup returns CDR1 MNHNS and CDR2 SASEGT.

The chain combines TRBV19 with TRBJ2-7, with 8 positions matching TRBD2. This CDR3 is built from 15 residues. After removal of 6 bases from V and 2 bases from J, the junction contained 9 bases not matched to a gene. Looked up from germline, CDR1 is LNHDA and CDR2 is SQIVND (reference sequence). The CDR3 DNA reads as TGTGCCAGTAGAAGCAGCGGGAGAGGGGCCTACGAGCAGTACTTC. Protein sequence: CASRSSGRGAYEQYF.

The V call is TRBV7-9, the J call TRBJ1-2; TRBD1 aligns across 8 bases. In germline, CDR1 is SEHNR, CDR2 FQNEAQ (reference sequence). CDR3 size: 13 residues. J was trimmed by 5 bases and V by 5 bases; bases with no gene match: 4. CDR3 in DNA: TGTGCCAGCAGCCTAGGACAGGGTTATGGCTACACCTTC. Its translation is CASSLGQGYGYTF.

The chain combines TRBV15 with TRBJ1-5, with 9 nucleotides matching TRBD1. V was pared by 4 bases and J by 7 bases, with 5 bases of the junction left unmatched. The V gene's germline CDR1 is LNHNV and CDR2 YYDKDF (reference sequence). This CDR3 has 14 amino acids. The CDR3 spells CATSIYRGPQPQHF. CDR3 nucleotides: TGTGCCACCAGCATCTACAGGGGGCCCCAGCCCCAGCATTTT.

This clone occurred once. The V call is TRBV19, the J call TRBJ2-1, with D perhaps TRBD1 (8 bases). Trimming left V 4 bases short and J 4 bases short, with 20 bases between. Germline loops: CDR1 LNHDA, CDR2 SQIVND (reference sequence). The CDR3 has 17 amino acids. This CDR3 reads CASSREGQGGIYNEQFF. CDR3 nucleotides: TGTGCCAGTAGTAGGGAAGGACAGGGAGGGATATACAATGAGCAGTTCTTC.

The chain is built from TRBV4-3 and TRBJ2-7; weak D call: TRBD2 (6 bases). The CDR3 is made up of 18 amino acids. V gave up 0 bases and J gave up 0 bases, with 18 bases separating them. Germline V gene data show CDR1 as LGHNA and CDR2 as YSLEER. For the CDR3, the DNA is TGCGCCAGCAGCCAAGAGGGGAAGTTAGCGGACCTCTCCTACGAGCAGTACTTC. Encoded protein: CASSQEGKLADLSYEQYF.

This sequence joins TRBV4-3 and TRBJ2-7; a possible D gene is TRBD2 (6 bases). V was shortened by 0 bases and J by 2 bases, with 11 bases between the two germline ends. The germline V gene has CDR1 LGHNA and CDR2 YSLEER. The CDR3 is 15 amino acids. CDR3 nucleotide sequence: TGCGCCAGCAGCCAAGATGGGCTAGCGACCTACGAGCAGTACTTC. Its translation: CASSQDGLATYEQYF.

In DNA form, the CDR3 reads TGTGCCAGCAGCTTCCAAGCGGGCCCCACCGATACGCAGTATTTT. It yields the protein CASSFQAGPTDTQYF. J is TRBJ2-3 and V is TRBV7-2, with D possibly TRBD2 on 6 matching bases. Deletions cut 3 bases from V and 6 bases from J, with 16 bases between. The CDR3 totals 15 residues. Germline loops: CDR1 SGHTA, CDR2 FQGNSA.

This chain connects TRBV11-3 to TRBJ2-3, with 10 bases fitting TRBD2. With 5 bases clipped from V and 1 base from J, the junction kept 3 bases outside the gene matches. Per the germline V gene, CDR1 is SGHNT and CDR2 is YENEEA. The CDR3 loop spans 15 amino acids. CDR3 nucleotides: TGTGCCAGCAGCATAGCGGGGGGCGGCACAGATACGCAGTATTTT. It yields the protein CASSIAGGGTDTQYF.

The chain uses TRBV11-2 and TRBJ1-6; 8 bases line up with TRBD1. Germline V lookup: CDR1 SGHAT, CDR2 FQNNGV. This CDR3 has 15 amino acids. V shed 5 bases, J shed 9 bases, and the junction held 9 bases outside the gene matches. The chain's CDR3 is CASSQGQGSGSPLHF. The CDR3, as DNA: TGTGCCAGCAGCCAAGGACAGGGAAGTGGTTCACCCCTCCACTTT.

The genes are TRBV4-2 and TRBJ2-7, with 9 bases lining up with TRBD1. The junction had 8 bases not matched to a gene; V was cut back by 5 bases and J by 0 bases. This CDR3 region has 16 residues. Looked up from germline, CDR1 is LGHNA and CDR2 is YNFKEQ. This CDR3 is CASSLPGQGPSYEQYF. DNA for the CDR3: TGTGCCAGCAGCTTACCGGGACAGGGCCCCTCCTACGAGCAGTACTTC.

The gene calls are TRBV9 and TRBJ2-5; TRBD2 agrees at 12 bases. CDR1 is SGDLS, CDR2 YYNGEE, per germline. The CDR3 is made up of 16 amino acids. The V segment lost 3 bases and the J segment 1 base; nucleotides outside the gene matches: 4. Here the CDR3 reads CASSGGLAGFQETQYF. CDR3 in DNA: TGTGCCAGCAGCGGCGGACTAGCGGGGTTCCAAGAGACCCAGTACTTC. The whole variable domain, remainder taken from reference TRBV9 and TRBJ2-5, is DSGVTQTPKHLITATGQRVTLRCSPRSGDLSVYWYQQSLDQGLQFLIQYYNGEERAKGNILERFSAQQFPDLHSELNLSSLELGDSALYFCASSGGLAGFQETQYFGPGTRLLVL.

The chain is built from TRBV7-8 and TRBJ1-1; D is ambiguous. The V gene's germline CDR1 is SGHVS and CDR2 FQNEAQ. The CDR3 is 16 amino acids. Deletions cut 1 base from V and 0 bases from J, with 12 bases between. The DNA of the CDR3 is TGTGCCAGCAGCTTAGAGACCGCTACAGTGAACACTGAAGCTTTCTTT. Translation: CASSLETATVNTEAFF.